These 17 T cell receptor beta chains were sequenced from one sample in a study of blood T cell repertoires in COVID-19. Assay used: immunoSEQ multiplex PCR; TCRdb lists only in-frame clones, some missing. Here the sample spans roughly 200,000 clones, approximately 90% being singletons. The sequenced sample was peripheral blood. The receptors originated from a woman younger than 30 who had recovered from COVID-19.

The chain recombines TRBV13 with TRBJ2-7; 8 bases align to TRBD2. V dropped 2 bases and J dropped 0; count of bases not matched to a gene: 6. CDR3 length equals 16 residues. The germline gives CDR1 PRHDT, CDR2 FYEKMQ (reference sequence). The CDR3 here is CASSLSGGRHSYEQYF. In DNA form, the CDR3 reads TGTGCCAGCAGCTTATCGGGCGGGAGGCACTCCTACGAGCAGTACTTC.

The chain links TRBV27 to TRBJ2-5; 7 bases map to TRBD1. The CDR3 contains 16 residues. The ends lost 2 bases at V and 1 base at J; junction bases unmatched: 7. Germline-derived CDR1 and CDR2 are MNHEY and SMNVEV (reference sequence). The CDR3 DNA reads as TGTGCCAGCAGTTTAACCGACAGGGCACCCCAAGAGACCCAGTACTTC. Protein product: CASSLTDRAPQETQYF.

The V gene is TRBV7-9, the J gene TRBJ1-1; D remains ambiguous. CDR3 length equals 13 residues. Germline-derived CDR1 and CDR2 are SEHNR and FQNEAQ (reference sequence). Deletions cut 5 bases from V and 6 bases from J, with 13 bases between. The CDR3 nucleotides read TGTGCCAGCAGCCCCCCGAGGCACGCTGAAGCTTTCTTT. It is translated as CASSPPRHAEAFF.

This sequence joins TRBV6-1 and TRBJ2-7; a possible D gene is TRBD2 (5 bases). V dropped 2 bases and J dropped 4 bases, with 18 bases sitting between them. The CDR3 contains 16 residues. Germline V gene sequence: CDR1 MNHNS, CDR2 SASEGT. CDR3 nucleotides: TGTGCCAGCAGTGAATGGACTGACACACTTAATTACGAGCAGTACTTC. Translation gives CASSEWTDTLNYEQYF.

This chain joins TRBV30 and TRBJ1-5; D may be TRBD1 (5 bases). The germline CDR1 and CDR2 sequences are GTSNPN and SVGIG (reference sequence). The V end lost 5 bases, the J end lost 4 bases, and 15 bases lay between the germline ends. The CDR3 is 14 residues long. CDR3 sequence reads: CAWGRLGGNQPQHF. DNA of the CDR3: TGTGCCTGGGGTCGACTGGGGGGGAATCAGCCCCAGCATTTT.

The V and J genes are TRBV11-3 and TRBJ2-2; possibly TRBD2 for D (6 bases). Germline V CDR1 and CDR2: SGHNT, YENEEA. Trimming left V 0 bases short and J 0 bases short, with 8 bases between. There are 16 residues in the CDR3. The CDR3 protein is CASSLDSGANTGELFF. CDR3 sequence (DNA): TGTGCCAGCAGCTTAGACTCGGGGGCGAACACCGGGGAGCTGTTTTTT.

In DNA, the CDR3 is TGTGCCAGCAGCTTAAATCGGCCAGGATCCTATGGCTACACCTTC. Protein sequence: CASSLNRPGSYGYTF. The rearrangement joins TRBV7-3 to TRBJ1-2; D not certain. Trimming left V 1 base short and J 4 bases short, with 13 bases between. Germline CDR1 SGHTA, CDR2 FQGTGA. The CDR3 contains 15 residues. Full variable domain (remainder filled in from reference TRBV7-3 and TRBJ1-2): GAGVSQTPSNKVTEKGKYVELRCDPISGHTALYWYRQSLGQGPEFLIYFQGTGAADDSGLPNDRFFAVRPEGSVSTLKIQRTERGDSAVYLCASSLNRPGSYGYTFGSGTRLTVV.

The J gene is TRBJ2-1, the V gene TRBV7-9; D is perhaps TRBD2 (5 bases). CDR1 SEHNR and CDR2 FQNEAQ come from the germline V gene (reference sequence). Trimming removed 4 bases at V and 13 bases at J, with 14 bases between. This CDR3 region has 12 residues. CDR3 DNA: TGTGCCAGCAGCTACGAGGACCTAGCACAGTTCTTC. Translation gives CASSYEDLAQFF.

The V gene is TRBV9, the J gene TRBJ2-2; weak D call: TRBD2 (5 bases). The V gene lost 4 bases and the J gene lost 3 bases, with 13 bases spanning the gap. CDR3 size: 15 residues. Germline V CDR1 and CDR2: SGDLS, YYNGEE. CDR3 DNA: TGTGCCAGCAGCCCTCGGAGGTGGGACACCGGGGAGCTGTTTTTT. Protein product: CASSPRRWDTGELFF.

V usage is TRBV7-2 and J usage is TRBJ1-2; TRBD1 is a possible D gene (5 bases). CDR3 length: 15 residues. The V end lost 4 bases, the J end lost 0 bases, and 12 bases lay between the germline ends. The germline V gene encodes CDR1 SGHTA and CDR2 FQGNSA. The chain's CDR3 is CASSSRQTTNYGYTF. The DNA for the CDR3 is TGTGCCAGCAGCTCTCGACAGACAACTAACTATGGCTACACCTTC.

This clone came up a few times. The chain joins TRBV7-2 to TRBJ2-7; a weak D match, TRBD1 (5 bases). This CDR3 spans 14 amino acids. Trimming shortened V by 1 base and J by 3 bases, and 10 bases separated the two germline ends. CDR1 is SGHTA, CDR2 FQGNSA, per germline. The CDR3: CASSLDRGRYEQYF. The DNA for the CDR3 is TGTGCCAGCAGCTTAGATAGGGGTCGCTACGAGCAGTACTTC.

The chain joins TRBV11-2 to TRBJ1-2, with D hard to call. CDR1 is SGHAT and CDR2 is FQNNGV in the germline V gene. The CDR3 sequence is 12 residues long. V lost 3 bases to trimming and J lost 10 bases, with 12 bases between them. Here the CDR3 DNA reads TGTGCCAGCAGCTTTGGACTGATCCACTACACCTTC. Protein sequence: CASSFGLIHYTF.

The chain combines TRBV6-2 or TRBV6-3 with TRBJ2-1; the match to TRBD2 covers 8 bases. V gave up 5 bases and J gave up 2 bases; unmatched junction bases: 5. The germline V gene encodes CDR1 MNHEY and CDR2 SVGEGT. This CDR3 has 15 residues. The CDR3 region has the DNA TGTGCCAGCAGTACTCGCGGGAGGACCTACAATGAGCAGTTCTTC. Translating gives CASSTRGRTYNEQFF.

Only one count was recorded for this clone. The chain joins TRBV28 to TRBJ1-2, with 7 bases fitting TRBD1. This CDR3 contains 15 residues. Losses at the gene ends were 3 bases for V and 2 bases for J; bases not matched to a gene: 6. Germline CDR1 is MDHEN and CDR2 is SYDVKM. The CDR3 loop is CASSFRDRINYGYTF. CDR3 DNA: TGTGCCAGCAGTTTCCGGGACAGAATCAACTATGGCTACACCTTC.

This CDR3 reads CASGLVLAGAPGELFF. The DNA of the CDR3 is TGTGCTAGTGGTTTGGTACTAGCGGGAGCACCCGGGGAGCTGTTTTTT. The V gene is TRBV12-5, the J gene TRBJ2-2; 11 bases line up with TRBD2. Germline CDR1 LGHNT, CDR2 FRNRAP. The CDR3 runs to 16 residues. J lost 6 bases, V lost 0 bases, and 3 bases had no gene match.

The rearrangement uses TRBV29-1 and TRBJ2-7, with TRBD1 matching over 8 bases. The CDR3 sequence is 12 residues long. Germline CDR1 and CDR2: SQVTM and ANQGSEA. With 6 bases clipped from V and 4 bases from J, the junction kept 5 bases outside the gene matches. This chain's CDR3 is CSVGQGFYEQYF. The CDR3 bases are TGCAGCGTAGGACAGGGCTTTTACGAGCAGTACTTC.

The chain uses TRBV3-1 (or the pseudogene TRBV3-2) and TRBJ1-2; 9 bases align to TRBD1. Trimming took 10 bases from V and 3 from J; bases not matched to a gene: 12. The germline CDR1 and CDR2 sequences are LGHDT and YNNKEL (reference sequence). The CDR3 length is 15 residues. CDR3: CATNGGQGKDYGYTF. The CDR3, as DNA: TGTGCCACCAACGGGGGACAGGGTAAAGACTATGGCTACACCTTC.